These T cell receptor beta chains were read from a single sample in a study of OX40 agonist ivuxolimab in advanced cancers. Profiled with immunoSEQ multiplex PCR; TCRdb holds only in-frame clones, not every one. The sample holds some 64,000 clones, 80% to 95% seen once. The input for sequencing was CD4+ or CD8+ T cells sorted from blood, taken in a trial of the OX40 agonist ivuxolimab. These TCRs come from an adult with an advanced solid tumor such as melanoma, head and neck, liver or kidney cancer. The CDR3 runs from the conserved cysteine through the conserved F or W. A D gene is named only where the DNA matches it firmly. Rows give clone size only sometimes, using once, few, many, or a class for an expanded clone.

>TRBD1|NA|15|TRBJ2-1|TRBV30
TGTGCCTGGAGTGTATGGGACAGGGGATGGAATGAGCAGTTCTTC
CAWSVWDRGWNEQFF
>TRBD1|few|13|TRBJ1-2|TRBV27
TGTGCCAGCAGAGGTACAGGGGCCCTGGGCTACACCTTC
CASRGTGALGYTF
>NA|NA|14|TRBJ2-3|TRBV19
TGTGCCAGTAGTCGCGAGGATAGCACAGATACGCAGTATTTT
CASSREDSTDTQYF
>NA|NA|10|TRBJ2-3|TRBV25-1
TGTGCCAGCAGTGTTGATACGCAGTATTTT
CASSVDTQYF
>TRBD2|NA|17|TRBJ2-1|TRBV27
TGTGCCAGCAGTCAACCGGGACTAGCGGGGGGGGACAATGAGCAGTTCTTC
CASSQPGLAGGDNEQFF
>NA|NA|16|TRBJ2-4|TRBV27
TGTGCCAGCAGTTTATCGAGGTTTCAAGCCAAAAACATTCAGTACTTC
CASSLSRFQAKNIQYF
>TRBD2|NA|16|TRBJ2-3|TRBV11-2
TGTGCCAGCAGATCTTTCAGGGCGGGAGGGAAGGATACGCAGTATTTT
CASRSFRAGGKDTQYF
>NA|NA|16|TRBJ1-4|TRBV28
TGTGCCAGCAGCCCCCTGGAAAGTGACACTAATGAAAAACTGTTTTTT
CASSPLESDTNEKLFF
>NA|medium-sized|13|TRBJ2-3|TRBV2
TGTGCCAGCACGGCGGAGAACACAGATACGCAGTATTTT
CASTAENTDTQYF
>NA|NA|13|TRBJ1-1|TRBV6-4
TGTGCCAGCAGTGACTCTAACCAGGGTGTGGCTTTCTTT
CASSDSNQGVAFF
>NA|NA|17|TRBJ1-5|TRBV28
TGTGCCAGCAGTTTGGGAGGGGGTCGAAGCAGCAATCAGCCCCAGCATTTT
CASSLGGGRSSNQPQHF
>NA|NA|12|TRBJ1-6|TRBV27
TGTGCCAGCAGTACCTATAATTCACCCCTCCACTTT
CASSTYNSPLHF
>NA|NA|17|TRBJ1-5|TRBV6-1
TGTGCCAGCAGTGTCCCGTTAGAAACGGCGGGCAATCAGCCCCAGCATTTT
CASSVPLETAGNQPQHF
>TRBD2|NA|15|TRBJ2-3|TRBV28
TGTGCCAGCAGTTTCGAGCGGGGGAGCGCAGATACGCAGTATTTT
CASSFERGSADTQYF
>NA|NA|11|TRBJ2-1|TRBV11-2
TGTGCCAGCAGCTTAATTAGCGGGCAGTTCTTC
CASSLISGQFF
>NA|NA|16|TRBJ1-3|TRBV28
TGTGCCAGCAGTTTACATCCGGAAAGCTCTGGAAACACCATATATTTT
CASSLHPESSGNTIYF
>NA|NA|14|TRBJ1-2|TRBV27
TGTGCCAGCAGTACCAACAACGGGCTAGGTAGCTACACCTTC
CASSTNNGLGSYTF
>NA|few|14|TRBJ2-5|TRBV27
TGTGCCAGCAGTTCCGGGCCGTACCAAGAGACCCAGTACTTC
CASSSGPYQETQYF
>TRBD2|NA|15|TRBJ2-1|TRBV9
TGTGCCAGCAGCGTACTAGCGGGGGGGCTAATTGAGCAGTTCTTC
CASSVLAGGLIEQFF
>TRBD1|once|14|TRBJ1-5|TRBV5-6
TGTGCCAGCAGCTGGGGACAGGCCCTCACTCCCCAGCATTTT
CASSWGQALTPQHF
>NA|NA|18|TRBJ2-3|TRBV9
TGTGCCAGCAGCGTAGACGCCCCGGGGGCTTATCTCACAGATACGCAGTATTTT
CASSVDAPGAYLTDTQYF
>NA|few|11|TRBJ1-1|TRBV30
TGTGCCTTTGAACAGAGGGCTGAAGCTTTCTTT
CAFEQRAEAFF
>NA|NA|17|TRBJ2-3|TRBV30
TGTGCCTGTAGCGGATTGACTCACCACTTAAGCACAGATACGCAGTATTTT
CACSGLTHHLSTDTQYF
>NA|NA|16|TRBJ2-1|TRBV9
TGTGCCAGCAGCGTAGGGCCCGGGGGCCTCTACAATGAGCAGTTCTTC
CASSVGPGGLYNEQFF
>NA|NA|16|TRBJ2-2|TRBV28
TGTGCCAGCAGTGTCGGGTACTTCCTTCGAACCGGGGAGCTGTTTTTT
CASSVGYFLRTGELFF
>TRBD2|NA|18|TRBJ2-3|TRBV5-4
TGTGCCAGCAGCTTAATCGAACTAGCGGGGGCCCTCACAGATACGCAGTATTTT
CASSLIELAGALTDTQYF
>TRBD2|NA|16|TRBJ2-1|TRBV4-3
TGCGCCAGCAGCCAAGAAAGGACTAGCGAGAACAATGAGCAGTTCTTC
CASSQERTSENNEQFF
>TRBD1|NA|12|TRBJ2-3|TRBV28
TGTGCCAGTACAGGGGGCGAAGATACGCAGTATTTT
CASTGGEDTQYF
>NA|NA|13|TRBJ1-5|TRBV2
TGTGCCAGCAGCTACCGGCATCATCAGCCCCAGCATTTT
CASSYRHHQPQHF
>NA|NA|13|TRBJ2-5|TRBV30
TGTGCCTGGAGGACCTTATATAAGGAGACCCAGTACTTC
CAWRTLYKETQYF
>TRBD2|few|13|TRBJ2-1|TRBV30
TGTGCCTGGAGCGCGTCAACTAGCGGGAGGGAGTTCTTC
CAWSASTSGREFF
>NA|NA|19|TRBJ2-1|TRBV21-1
TGTGCCAGCAGCCTTCTCAAGGCCTGGACACGTTACAACTACAATGAGCAGTTCTTC
CASSLLKAWTRYNYNEQFF
>TRBD2|NA|15|TRBJ2-5|TRBV5-1
TGCGCCAGCAGCCCGGGACTAGCGGGAAGGGAGACCCAGTACTTC
CASSPGLAGRETQYF
>TRBD1|NA|11|TRBJ2-7|TRBV10-3
TGTGCCACCCGACAGGGGCGGGAGCAGTACTTC
CATRQGREQYF
>NA|few|12|TRBJ1-5|TRBV7-9
TGTGCCAGCAGCTTAGATAATCAGCCCCAGCATTTT
CASSLDNQPQHF
>NA|NA|14|TRBJ2-1|TRBV30
TGTGCCTGGAGTGTTGGTGAGACGCCCAATGAGCAGTTCTTC
CAWSVGETPNEQFF
>TRBD1|NA|14|TRBJ2-7|TRBV28
TGTGCCAGCAGTACTCCGGGACAGGGCTGGGAGCAGTACTTC
CASSTPGQGWEQYF
>NA|NA|13|TRBJ1-2|TRBV27
TGTGCCACCTGGACGGCCCTTCCAATAGGCTACACCTTC
CATWTALPIGYTF
>TRBD1|NA|13|TRBJ1-6|TRBV6-5
TGTGCCAGCAGAGACAGGGGGAATTCACCCCTCCACTTT
CASRDRGNSPLHF
>TRBD1|NA|18|TRBJ1-2|TRBV4-1
TGCGCCAGCAGCCAGTCCGGGACAGGGGCCACCCGGGGGTATGGCTACACCTTC
CASSQSGTGATRGYGYTF
>NA|NA|13|TRBJ2-2|TRBV19
TGTGCCCCCACCCGGGGCCACGCCGGGGAGCTGTTTTTT
CAPTRGHAGELFF
>NA|medium-sized|14|TRBJ1-5|TRBV4-1
TGCGCCAGCAGCCCTCCCCATAGCAATCAGCCCCAGCATTTT
CASSPPHSNQPQHF